This TCR beta chain was documented in a study of T-cell reconstitution after alpha-beta-depleted transplantation in children. From germline, CDR1 is MNHEY and CDR2 SMNVEV (reference sequence). The CDR3 is 16 residues long. J lost 6 bases, V lost 5 bases, and 10 bases had no gene match. Unique molecular identifiers featured in how the TCRbeta library was prepared. TCRdb fed the PCR reads into MiXCR, producing one record per CDR3 protein. The data hold under 350,000 distinct CDR3 sequences, with almost 10% observed a single time. Sequencing used PBMCs from the stem cell graft donor, obtained from the stem cell graft. The chain recombines TRBV27 with TRBJ2-1; 10 bases match TRBD1. The sequence derives from a human donor who donated a stem cell graft to a child with SCID. The CDR3 region is CASSTLPGQGINEQFF. The DNA of the CDR3 is TGTGCCAGCAGTACCCTCCCGGGACAGGGGATCAATGAGCAGTTCTTC.